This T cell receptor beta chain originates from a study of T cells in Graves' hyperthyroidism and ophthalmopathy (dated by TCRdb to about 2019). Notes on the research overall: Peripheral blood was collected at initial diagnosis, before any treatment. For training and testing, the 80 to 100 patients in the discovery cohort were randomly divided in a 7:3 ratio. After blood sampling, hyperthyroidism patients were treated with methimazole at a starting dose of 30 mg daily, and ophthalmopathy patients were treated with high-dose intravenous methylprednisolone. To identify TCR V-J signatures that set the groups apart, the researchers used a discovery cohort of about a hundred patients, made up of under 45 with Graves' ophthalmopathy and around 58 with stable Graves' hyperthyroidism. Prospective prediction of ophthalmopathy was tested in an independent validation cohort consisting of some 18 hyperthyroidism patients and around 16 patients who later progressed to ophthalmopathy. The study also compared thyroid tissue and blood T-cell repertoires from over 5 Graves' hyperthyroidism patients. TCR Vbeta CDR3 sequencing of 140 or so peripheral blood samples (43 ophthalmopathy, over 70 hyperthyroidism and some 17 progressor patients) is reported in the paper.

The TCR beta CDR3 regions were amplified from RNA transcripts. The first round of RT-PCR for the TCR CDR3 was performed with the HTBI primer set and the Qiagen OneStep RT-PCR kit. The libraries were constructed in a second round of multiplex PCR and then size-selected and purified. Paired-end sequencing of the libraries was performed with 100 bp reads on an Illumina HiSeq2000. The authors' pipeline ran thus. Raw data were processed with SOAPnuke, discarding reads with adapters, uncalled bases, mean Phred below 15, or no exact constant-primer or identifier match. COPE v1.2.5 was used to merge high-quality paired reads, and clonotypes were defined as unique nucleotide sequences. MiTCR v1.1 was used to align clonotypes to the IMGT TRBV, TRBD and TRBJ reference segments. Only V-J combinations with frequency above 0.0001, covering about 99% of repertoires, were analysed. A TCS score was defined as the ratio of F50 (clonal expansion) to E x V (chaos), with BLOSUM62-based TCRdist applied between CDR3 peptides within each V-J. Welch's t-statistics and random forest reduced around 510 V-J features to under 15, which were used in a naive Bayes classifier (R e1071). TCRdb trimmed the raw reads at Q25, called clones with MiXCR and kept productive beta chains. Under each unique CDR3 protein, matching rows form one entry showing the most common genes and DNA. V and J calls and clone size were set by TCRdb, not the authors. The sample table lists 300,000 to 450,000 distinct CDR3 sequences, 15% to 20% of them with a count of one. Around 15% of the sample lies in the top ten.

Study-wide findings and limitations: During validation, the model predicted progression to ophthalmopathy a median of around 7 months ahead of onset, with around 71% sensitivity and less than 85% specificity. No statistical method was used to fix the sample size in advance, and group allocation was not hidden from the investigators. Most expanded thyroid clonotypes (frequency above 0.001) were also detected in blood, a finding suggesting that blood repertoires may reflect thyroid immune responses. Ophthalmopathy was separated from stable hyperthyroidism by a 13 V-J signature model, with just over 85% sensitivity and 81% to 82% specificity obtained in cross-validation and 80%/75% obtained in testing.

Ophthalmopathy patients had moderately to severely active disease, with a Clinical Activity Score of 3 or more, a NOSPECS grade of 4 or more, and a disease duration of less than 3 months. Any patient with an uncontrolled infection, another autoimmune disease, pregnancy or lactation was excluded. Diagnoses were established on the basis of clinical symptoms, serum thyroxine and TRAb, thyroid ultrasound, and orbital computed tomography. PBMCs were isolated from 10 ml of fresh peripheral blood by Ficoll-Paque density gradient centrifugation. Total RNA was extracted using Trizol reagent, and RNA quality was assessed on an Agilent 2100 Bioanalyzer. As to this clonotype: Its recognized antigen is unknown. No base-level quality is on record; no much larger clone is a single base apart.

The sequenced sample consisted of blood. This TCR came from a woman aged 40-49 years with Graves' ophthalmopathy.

The CDR3 has the sequence CASSYSKGPGYYGYTF. The base sequence is TGTGCCAGCAGTTACTCGAAAGGGCCAGGGTACTATGGCTACACCTTC. This sequence uses TRBV27 and TRBJ1-2; the D gene is possibly TRBD1, with 5 bases matching. Deletion took 4 bases off V and 3 bases off J, with a span of 18 bases between the germline ends. Taken from cysteine to phenylalanine, the CDR3 has 16 residues. Only CDR3 DNA is held: 48 bases, read in frame from base 1. According to the germline V gene (reference sequence), CDR1 reads MNHEY and CDR2 reads SMNVEV.